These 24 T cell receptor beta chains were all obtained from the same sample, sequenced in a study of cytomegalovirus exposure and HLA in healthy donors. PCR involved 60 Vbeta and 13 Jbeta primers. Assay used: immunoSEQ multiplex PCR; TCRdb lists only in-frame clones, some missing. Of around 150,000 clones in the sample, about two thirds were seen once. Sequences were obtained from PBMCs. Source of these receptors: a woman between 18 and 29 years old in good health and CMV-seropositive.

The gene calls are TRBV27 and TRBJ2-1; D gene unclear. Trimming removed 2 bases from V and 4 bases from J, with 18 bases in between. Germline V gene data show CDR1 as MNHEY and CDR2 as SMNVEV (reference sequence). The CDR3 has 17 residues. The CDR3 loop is CASSLETPLASYNEQFF. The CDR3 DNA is TGTGCCAGCAGTTTAGAAACTCCCCTTGCTAGTTACAATGAGCAGTTCTTC.

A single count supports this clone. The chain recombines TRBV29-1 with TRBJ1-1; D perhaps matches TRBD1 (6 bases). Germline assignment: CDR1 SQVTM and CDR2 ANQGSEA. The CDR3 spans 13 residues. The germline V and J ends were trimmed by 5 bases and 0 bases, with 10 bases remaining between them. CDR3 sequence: CSVTGFMNTEAFF. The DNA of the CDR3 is TGCAGCGTTACAGGGTTTATGAACACTGAAGCTTTCTTT.

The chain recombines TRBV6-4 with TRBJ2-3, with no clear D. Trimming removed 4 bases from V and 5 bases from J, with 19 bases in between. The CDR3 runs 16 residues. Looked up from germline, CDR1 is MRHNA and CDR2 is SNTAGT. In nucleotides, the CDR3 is TGTGCCAGCAGTGGCTCCCGGCGGATAAGGCGAGATACGCAGTATTTT. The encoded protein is CASSGSRRIRRDTQYF.

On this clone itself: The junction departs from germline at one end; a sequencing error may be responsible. The chain's CDR3 is CASSAGWGGNAEAFF. CDR3 nucleotide sequence: TGTGCCAGCAGCGCCGGATGGGGGGGGAACGCTGAAGCTTTCTTT. This rearrangement joins TRBV7-2 to TRBJ1-1; the D gene is possibly TRBD1 (5 bases). CDR1 SGHTA and CDR2 FQGNSA come from the germline V gene. The CDR3 loop spans 15 amino acids.

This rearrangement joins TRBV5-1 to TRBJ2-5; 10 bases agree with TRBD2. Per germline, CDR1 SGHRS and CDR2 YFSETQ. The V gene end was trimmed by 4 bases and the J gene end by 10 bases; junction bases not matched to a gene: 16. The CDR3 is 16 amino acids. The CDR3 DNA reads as TGCGCCAGCAGCCCTCCTAGCGGGGGCTCCAAAGGGGACCAGTACTTC. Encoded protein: CASSPPSGGSKGDQYF.

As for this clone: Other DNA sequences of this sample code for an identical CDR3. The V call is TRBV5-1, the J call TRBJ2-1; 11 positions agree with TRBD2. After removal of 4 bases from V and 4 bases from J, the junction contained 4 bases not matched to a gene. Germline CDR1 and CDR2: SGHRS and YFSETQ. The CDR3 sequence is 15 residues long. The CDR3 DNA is TGCGCCAGCAGCCCGACTAGCGGGGTTTACAATGAGCAGTTCTTC. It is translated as CASSPTSGVYNEQFF.

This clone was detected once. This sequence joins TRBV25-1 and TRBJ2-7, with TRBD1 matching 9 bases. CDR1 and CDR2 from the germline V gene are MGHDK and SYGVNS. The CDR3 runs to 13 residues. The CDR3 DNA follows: TGTGCTACCCTCGACAGGGGGTCTTGCGAGCAGTACTTC. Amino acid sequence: CATLDRGSCEQYF.

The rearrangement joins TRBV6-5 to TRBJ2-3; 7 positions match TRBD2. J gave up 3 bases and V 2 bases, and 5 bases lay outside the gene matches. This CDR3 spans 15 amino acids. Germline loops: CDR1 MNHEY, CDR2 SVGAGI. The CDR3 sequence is CASSYVAGGTDTQYF. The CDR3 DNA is TGTGCCAGCAGTTACGTAGCGGGCGGGACAGATACGCAGTATTTT.

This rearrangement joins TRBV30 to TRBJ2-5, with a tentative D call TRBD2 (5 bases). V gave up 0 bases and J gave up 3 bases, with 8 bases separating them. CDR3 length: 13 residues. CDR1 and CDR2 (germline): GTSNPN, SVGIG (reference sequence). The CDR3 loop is CAWSVGGKETQYF. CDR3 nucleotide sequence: TGTGCCTGGAGTGTAGGAGGAAAAGAGACCCAGTACTTC. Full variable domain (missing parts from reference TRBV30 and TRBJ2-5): SQTIHQWPATLVQPVGSPLSLECTVEGTSNPNLYWYRQAAGRGLQLLFYSVGIGQISSEVPQNLSASRPQDRQFILSSKKLLLSDSGFYLCAWSVGGKETQYFGPGTRLLVL.

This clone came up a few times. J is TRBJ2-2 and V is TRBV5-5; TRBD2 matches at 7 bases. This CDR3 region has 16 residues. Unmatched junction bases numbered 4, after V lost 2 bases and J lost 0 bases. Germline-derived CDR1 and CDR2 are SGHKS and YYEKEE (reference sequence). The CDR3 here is CASSFLAATNTGELFF. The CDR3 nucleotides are TGTGCCAGCAGCTTCCTAGCGGCAACGAACACCGGGGAGCTGTTTTTT.

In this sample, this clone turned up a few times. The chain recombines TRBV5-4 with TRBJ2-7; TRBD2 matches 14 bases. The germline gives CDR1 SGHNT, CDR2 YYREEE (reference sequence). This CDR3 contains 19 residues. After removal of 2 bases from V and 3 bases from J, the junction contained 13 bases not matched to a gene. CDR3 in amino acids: CASSFQGGTSGRLGYEQYF. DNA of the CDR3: TGTGCCAGCAGCTTTCAAGGCGGGACTAGCGGGAGACTTGGCTACGAGCAGTACTTC.

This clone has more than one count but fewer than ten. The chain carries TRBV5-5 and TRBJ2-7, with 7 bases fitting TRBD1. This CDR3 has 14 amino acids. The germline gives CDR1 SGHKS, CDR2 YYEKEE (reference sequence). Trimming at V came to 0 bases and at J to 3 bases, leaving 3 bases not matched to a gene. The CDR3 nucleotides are TGTGCCAGCAGCTTGGTGGCAGGGGGCTACGAGCAGTACTTC. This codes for CASSLVAGGYEQYF.

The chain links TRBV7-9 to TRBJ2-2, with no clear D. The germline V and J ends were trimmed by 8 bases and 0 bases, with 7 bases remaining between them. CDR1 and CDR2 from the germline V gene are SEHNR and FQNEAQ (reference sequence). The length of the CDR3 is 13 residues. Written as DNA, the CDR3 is TGTGCCAGCGTCGCGGCGAACACCGGGGAGCTGTTTTTT. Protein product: CASVAANTGELFF. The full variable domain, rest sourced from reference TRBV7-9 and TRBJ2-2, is DTGVSQNPRHKITKRGQNVTFRCDPISEHNRLYWYRQTLGQGPEFLTYFQNEAQLEKSRLLSDRFSAERPKGSFSTLEIQRTEQGDSAMYLCASVAANTGELFFGEGSRLTVL.

Here the CDR3 reads CASRSLAGVRYEQYF. The DNA of the CDR3 is TGTGCCAGCAGATCACTAGCGGGAGTTAGATACGAGCAGTACTTC. The chain carries TRBV6-5 and TRBJ2-5; 11 bases line up with TRBD2. The DNA matches TRBJ2-7 better at its end, which makes the J call doubtful. The germline CDR1 and CDR2 sequences are MNHEY and SVGAGI. CDR3 length: 15 residues.

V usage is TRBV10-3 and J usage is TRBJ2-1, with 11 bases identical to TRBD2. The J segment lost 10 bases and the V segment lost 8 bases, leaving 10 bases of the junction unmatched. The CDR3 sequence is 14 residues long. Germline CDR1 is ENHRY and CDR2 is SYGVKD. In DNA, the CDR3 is TGTGCCATCCAAACTAGCGGGAGTTCCGACGAGCAGTTCTTC. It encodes CAIQTSGSSDEQFF.

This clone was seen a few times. CDR3: CASADRAAGNTIYF. CDR3 coding DNA: TGTGCCAGCGCCGACAGGGCGGCTGGAAACACCATATATTTT. This chain links TRBV2 with TRBJ1-3, with 7 bases identical to TRBD1. V dropped 8 bases and J dropped 2; count of bases not matched to a gene: 6. In germline, CDR1 is SNHLY, CDR2 FYNNEI. The CDR3 runs 14 residues.

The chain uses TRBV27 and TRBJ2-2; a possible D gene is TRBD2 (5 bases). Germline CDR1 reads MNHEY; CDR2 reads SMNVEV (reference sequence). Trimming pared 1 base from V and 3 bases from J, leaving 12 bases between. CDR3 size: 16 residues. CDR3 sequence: CASSLFPAEDTGELFF. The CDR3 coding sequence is TGTGCCAGCAGTTTATTTCCAGCGGAAGACACCGGGGAGCTGTTTTTT.

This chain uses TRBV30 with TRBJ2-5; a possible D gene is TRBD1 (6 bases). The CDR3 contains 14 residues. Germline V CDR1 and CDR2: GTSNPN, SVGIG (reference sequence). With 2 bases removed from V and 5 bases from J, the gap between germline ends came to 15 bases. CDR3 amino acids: CAWSRTGLMETQYF. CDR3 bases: TGTGCCTGGAGTCGAACAGGGTTGATGGAGACCCAGTACTTC.

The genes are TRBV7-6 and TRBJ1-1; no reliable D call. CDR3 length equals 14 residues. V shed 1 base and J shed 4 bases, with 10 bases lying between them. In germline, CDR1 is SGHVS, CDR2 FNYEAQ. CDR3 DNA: TGTGCCAGCAGCTTAGAGACCGGAGGCACTGAAGCTTTCTTT. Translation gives CASSLETGGTEAFF.

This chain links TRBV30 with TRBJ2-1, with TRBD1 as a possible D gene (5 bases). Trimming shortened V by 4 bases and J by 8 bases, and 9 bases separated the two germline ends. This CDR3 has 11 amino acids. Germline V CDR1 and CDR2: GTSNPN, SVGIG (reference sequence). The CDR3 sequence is CAWKQGDEQFF. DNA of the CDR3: TGTGCCTGGAAGCAAGGGGATGAGCAGTTCTTC.

The CDR3 here is CASSQEMGLYGYTF. Here the CDR3 DNA reads TGCGCCAGCAGCCAAGAGATGGGGCTCTATGGCTACACCTTC. This chain links TRBV4-3 with TRBJ1-2; D possibly corresponds to TRBD1 (5 bases). The V and J ends lost 0 bases and 4 bases respectively, with 9 bases between them. This CDR3 spans 14 amino acids. Germline assignment: CDR1 LGHNA and CDR2 YSLEER.

CDR3 sequence (DNA): TGTGCCAGCACCACGTTAAGACAGGGCCTTTCCTACGAGCAGTACTTC. Amino acid sequence: CASTTLRQGLSYEQYF. The rearrangement joins TRBV6-6 to TRBJ2-7; 7 bases are shared with TRBD1. This CDR3 has 16 amino acids. CDR1 and CDR2 from the germline V gene are MNHNY and SVGAGI (reference sequence). After removal of 7 bases from V and 1 base from J, the junction contained 13 bases not matched to a gene.

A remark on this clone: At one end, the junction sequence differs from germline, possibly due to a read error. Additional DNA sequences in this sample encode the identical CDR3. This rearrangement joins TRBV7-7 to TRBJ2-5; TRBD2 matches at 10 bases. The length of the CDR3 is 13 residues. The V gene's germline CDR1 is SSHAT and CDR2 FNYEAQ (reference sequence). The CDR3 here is CASSGGLAETQYF. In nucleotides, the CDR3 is TGCGCTAGCAGCGGGGGACTAGCGGAGACCCAGTACTTC.

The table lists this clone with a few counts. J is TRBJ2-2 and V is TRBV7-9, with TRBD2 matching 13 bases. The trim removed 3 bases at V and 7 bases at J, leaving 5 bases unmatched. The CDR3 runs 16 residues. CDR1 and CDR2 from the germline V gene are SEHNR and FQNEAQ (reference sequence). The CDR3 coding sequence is TGTGCCAGCAGCTTCGGACTAGCGGGAGTTATCGGGGAGCTGTTTTTT. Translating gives CASSFGLAGVIGELFF.